The source of this T cell receptor beta chain is a study of cytomegalovirus exposure and HLA in healthy donors. Findings and caveats of the study: A list of 150 to 200 TCR beta chains associated with cytomegalovirus was given.

Points on this clone: Its antigen is not known.

Clones were sequenced by immunoSEQ multiplex PCR, and TCRdb holds only the in-frame ones, with some missing. The sample lists around 200,000 clones, around nine tenths occurring once. Trimming removed 1 base from V and 2 bases from J, with 20 bases in between. Germline loops: CDR1 SGHRS, CDR2 YFSETQ. The CDR3 covers 18 residues. V usage is TRBV5-1 and J usage is TRBJ2-3, with a tentative D call TRBD2 (6 bases). This clonotype was sampled from a woman younger than 35 in good health and CMV-seronegative. Sequenced: PBMCs. The CDR3 DNA sequence: TGCGCCAGCAGCTTGTTGGTTAGCGGCCCGGAGGTCACAGATACGCAGTATTTT. Its translation is CASSLLVSGPEVTDTQYF.